One and the same sample provided the 7 T cell receptor beta chains below, sequenced in a study of cytomegalovirus exposure and HLA in healthy donors. The study ran its PCR with 60 Vbeta and 13 Jbeta primers. Only in-frame clones appear in the TCRdb table, and some are missing; sequencing was by immunoSEQ multiplex PCR. The table counts about 140,000 clones; 0.96% lies in the top ten. The sample consisted of PBMCs. The receptors shown here come from a male donor in good health and CMV-seronegative.

The rearrangement joins TRBV6-5 to TRBJ1-2, with a possible D match to TRBD1 (6 bases). The CDR3 contains 13 residues. Germline V lookup: CDR1 MNHEY, CDR2 SVGAGI. Trimming removed 1 base at V and 5 bases at J, with 8 bases between. For the CDR3, the DNA is TGTGCCAGCAGTTACTTGACAGGTTATGGCTACACCTTC. This sequence encodes CASSYLTGYGYTF.

CDR3 DNA sequence: TGTGCCTGGTCACCAGGGGACGACAATGAGCAGTTCTTC. Its protein is CAWSPGDDNEQFF. The rearrangement uses TRBV30 and TRBJ2-1; a possible D gene is TRBD1 (6 bases). Germline lookup yields CDR1 GTSNPN and CDR2 SVGIG (reference sequence). V was clipped by 5 bases and J by 5 bases, with 13 bases between them. The CDR3 totals 13 residues.

The chain employs TRBV30 and TRBJ2-1; D is undetermined. Trimming removed 0 bases from V and 6 bases from J, with 3 bases in between. The CDR3 loop spans 11 amino acids. Germline V CDR1 and CDR2: GTSNPN, SVGIG (reference sequence). The chain's CDR3 is CAWSVVNEQFF. The CDR3 bases are TGTGCCTGGAGTGTCGTCAATGAGCAGTTCTTC. The variable domain in full, completed from reference TRBV30 and TRBJ2-1, reads SQTIHQWPATLVQPVGSPLSLECTVEGTSNPNLYWYRQAAGRGLQLLFYSVGIGQISSEVPQNLSASRPQDRQFILSSKKLLLSDSGFYLCAWSVVNEQFFGPGTRLTVL.

The genes are TRBV14 and TRBJ1-1; D not certain. The CDR3 sequence is 15 residues long. The V end was cut by 0 bases, the J end by 1 base, with 9 bases between. The germline V gene has CDR1 SGHDN and CDR2 FVKESK. The CDR3 DNA sequence: TGTGCCAGCAGCCAAGATCAGGCCGGGAACACTGAAGCTTTCTTT. It is translated as CASSQDQAGNTEAFF.

This chain uses TRBV7-9 with TRBJ1-6; D uncertain. Trimming took off 1 base at V and 7 bases at J, with 8 bases between the two ends. This CDR3 is 14 amino acids long. From germline, CDR1 is SEHNR and CDR2 FQNEAQ (reference sequence). CDR3 amino acids: CASSLEGGNSPLHF. The CDR3 nucleotides read TGTGCCAGCAGCTTAGAGGGAGGGAATTCACCCCTCCACTTT.

The rearrangement links TRBV19 to TRBJ2-7; 13 bases align to TRBD2. The CDR3 loop spans 15 amino acids. With V trimmed by 3 bases and J by 4 bases, 3 bases remained unmatched. Germline V CDR1 and CDR2: LNHDA, SQIVND (reference sequence). The CDR3 loop reads CASSIGLAGVYEQYF. For the CDR3, the DNA is TGTGCCAGTAGTATCGGACTAGCGGGGGTGTACGAGCAGTACTTC.

The rearrangement links TRBV2 to TRBJ1-4; TRBD1 aligns across 7 bases. This CDR3 contains 16 residues. J gave up 12 bases and V 6 bases, and 19 bases lay outside the gene matches. Germline V lookup: CDR1 SNHLY, CDR2 FYNNEI. CDR3 nucleotide sequence: TGTGCCAGCAGAACCCCCAACCCCGGGACAGTGAAGGAACTGTTTTTT. Translated, it gives CASRTPNPGTVKELFF.